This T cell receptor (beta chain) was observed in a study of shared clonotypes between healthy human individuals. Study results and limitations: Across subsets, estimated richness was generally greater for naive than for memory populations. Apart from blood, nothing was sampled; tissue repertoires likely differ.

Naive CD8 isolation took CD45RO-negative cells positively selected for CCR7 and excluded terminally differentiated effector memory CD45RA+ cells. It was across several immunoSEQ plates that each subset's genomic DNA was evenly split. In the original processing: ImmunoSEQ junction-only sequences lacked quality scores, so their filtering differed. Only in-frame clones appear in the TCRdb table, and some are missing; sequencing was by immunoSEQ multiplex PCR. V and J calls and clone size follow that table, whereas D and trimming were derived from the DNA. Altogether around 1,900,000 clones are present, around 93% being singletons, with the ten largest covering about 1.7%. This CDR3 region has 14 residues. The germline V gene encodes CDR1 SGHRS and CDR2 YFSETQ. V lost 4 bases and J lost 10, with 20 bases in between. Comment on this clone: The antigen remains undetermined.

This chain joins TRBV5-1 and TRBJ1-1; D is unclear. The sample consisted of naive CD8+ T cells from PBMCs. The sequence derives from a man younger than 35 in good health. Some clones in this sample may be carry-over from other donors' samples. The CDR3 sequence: CASSSAQRFGGAFF. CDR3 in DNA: TGCGCCAGCAGCAGTGCTCAGCGGTTTGGTGGAGCTTTCTTT.